These 32 T cell receptor beta chains were sequenced from one sample in a study of blood T cell repertoires in COVID-19. The data were produced by immunoSEQ multiplex PCR, yet TCRdb's version contains in-frame clones alone and is incomplete. Of over 120,000 clones detected, roughly 88% appear once; the ten largest clones hold around 4.2%. Input material: PBMCs or T cells enriched from blood (not recorded which). The receptors were gathered from a middle-aged man who had recovered from COVID-19.

The chain recombines TRBV12-3 or TRBV12-4 with TRBJ1-5, with D possibly TRBD1 on 6 matching bases. V lost 6 bases and J 5 bases, leaving 11 bases between the germline ends. The CDR3 has 13 residues. As DNA, the CDR3 is TGTGCCAGCAGAGAGGACAGATATCAGCCCCAGCATTTT. Translation: CASREDRYQPQHF.

This chain joins TRBV9 and TRBJ2-7; the D gene is possibly TRBD2 (9 bases). Trimming removed 4 bases at V and 1 base at J, with 21 bases between. Looked up from germline, CDR1 is SGDLS and CDR2 is YYNGEE. The CDR3 consists of 17 residues. The CDR3 bases are TGTGCCAGCAGCCCCTGGACAGGGCGGGGGGGATCCTACGAGCAGTACTTC. Translating gives CASSPWTGRGGSYEQYF. The full variable domain, its missing parts supplied by reference TRBV9 and TRBJ2-7, is DSGVTQTPKHLITATGQRVTLRCSPRSGDLSVYWYQQSLDQGLQFLIQYYNGEERAKGNILERFSAQQFPDLHSELNLSSLELGDSALYFCASSPWTGRGGSYEQYFGPGTRLTVT.

The V call is TRBV28, the J call TRBJ1-6, with 7 bases identical to TRBD1. With 5 bases clipped from V and 10 bases from J, the junction kept 8 bases outside the gene matches. CDR1 is MDHEN, CDR2 SYDVKM, per germline. The CDR3 has 14 amino acids. For the CDR3, the DNA is TGTGCCAGCAGTCCCGGACAGGCTGCGTCACCCCTCCACTTT. Its translation: CASSPGQAASPLHF. The whole variable domain, filled in from reference TRBV28 and TRBJ1-6, reads DVKVTQSSRYLVKRTGEKVFLECVQDMDHENMFWYRQDPGLGLRLIYFSYDVKMKEKGDIPEGYSVSREKKERFSLILESASTNQTSMYLCASSPGQAASPLHFGNGTRLTVT.

The genes are TRBV5-1 and TRBJ2-7; tentative D call: TRBD2 (5 bases). V was pared by 5 bases and J by 0 bases, with 15 bases between. CDR3 length equals 15 residues. Germline CDR1 SGHRS, CDR2 YFSETQ. Here the CDR3 DNA reads TGCGCCAGCAGAGAGACGGGGTCTAGCTCCTACGAGCAGTACTTC. It yields the protein CASRETGSSSYEQYF.

A few counts support this clone. The CDR3 reads CASSLIEAEKLFF. CDR3 in DNA: TGTGCCAGCAGTTTAATAGAGGCCGAAAAACTGTTTTTT. The chain couples TRBV12-3 or TRBV12-4 to TRBJ1-4; D is unresolved. V was shortened by 2 bases and J by 8 bases, with 9 bases between the two germline ends. There are 13 residues in the CDR3.

A note on this clone: Its ends do not fully match the called genes, so a read error is possible. The J gene is TRBJ2-1, the V gene TRBV5-1; TRBD2 agrees at 12 bases. Germline V gene sequence: CDR1 SGHRS, CDR2 YFSETQ. The CDR3 extends over 17 amino acids. The CDR3 protein is CASNLVTSGSVYNEQFF. CDR3 bases: TGCGCCAGCAACTTGGTGACTAGCGGGAGTGTCTACAATGAGCAGTTCTTC.

The V and J genes are TRBV4-3 and TRBJ2-7; 7 positions match TRBD2. The CDR3 runs to 16 residues. V gave up 1 base and J gave up 0 bases; unmatched junction bases: 6. Germline CDR1 LGHNA, CDR2 YSLEER. CDR3 sequence: CASSQVGGGGSYEQYF. DNA of the CDR3: TGCGCCAGCAGCCAAGTAGGTGGCGGGGGCTCCTACGAGCAGTACTTC.

The V gene is TRBV20-1, the J gene TRBJ2-3; D is perhaps TRBD2 (5 bases). CDR1 DFQATT and CDR2 SNEGSKA come from the germline V gene (reference sequence). The CDR3 has 11 amino acids. The ends were cut back, 5 bases at V and 4 bases at J, with 7 bases in the middle. CDR3 in amino acids: CSASGSDTQYF. Here the CDR3 DNA reads TGCAGTGCTTCGGGGTCAGATACGCAGTATTTT.

V is TRBV19 and J is TRBJ2-7; possibly TRBD1 for D (5 bases). This CDR3 has 15 amino acids. Germline values: CDR1 LNHDA, CDR2 SQIVND (reference sequence). V lost 3 bases, J lost 2 bases, and 14 bases lay in between. CDR3 in amino acids: CASSIGAGLPYEQYF. Here the CDR3 DNA reads TGTGCCAGTAGTATTGGGGCAGGCCTACCCTACGAGCAGTACTTC.

A few counts support this clone. V is TRBV20-1 and J is TRBJ1-1; no definite D call. Germline V gives CDR1 DFQATT, CDR2 SNEGSKA (reference sequence). Trimming pared 3 bases from V and 10 bases from J, leaving 12 bases between. CDR3 length: 11 amino acids. CDR3 loop: CSASGHGVAFF. DNA for the CDR3: TGCAGTGCTAGCGGCCACGGGGTAGCTTTCTTT.

CDR3 bases: TGTGCCAGCAGCCCACGGGACAGGGGAGAGAACTATGGCTACACCTTC. Protein sequence: CASSPRDRGENYGYTF. The chain has TRBV5-6 and TRBJ1-2; TRBD1 matches 10 bases. CDR1 is SGHDT and CDR2 is YYEEEE in the germline V gene. The CDR3 consists of 16 residues. Unmatched junction bases numbered 8, after V lost 4 bases and J lost 2 bases.

The chain combines TRBV5-4 with TRBJ2-1, with 12 bases that match TRBD2. Germline CDR1 reads SGHNT; CDR2 reads YYREEE (reference sequence). Trimming at V came to 4 bases and at J to 2 bases, leaving 4 bases not matched to a gene. There are 16 residues in the CDR3. The CDR3 DNA follows: TGTGCCAGCAGCCCTAGCGGGGGGGGTCCCTACAATGAGCAGTTCTTC. It is translated as CASSPSGGGPYNEQFF. The full variable domain, rest sourced from reference TRBV5-4 and TRBJ2-1, is ETGVTQSPTHLIKTRGQQVTLRCSSQSGHNTVSWYQQALGQGPQFIFQYYREEENGRGNFPPRFSGLQFPNYSSELNVNALELDDSALYLCASSPSGGGPYNEQFFGPGTRLTVL.

This chain joins TRBV19 and TRBJ2-1, with TRBD1 matching over 8 bases. This CDR3 spans 14 amino acids. Germline V gene data show CDR1 as LNHDA and CDR2 as SQIVND (reference sequence). V lost 5 bases and J lost 4; bases outside the gene matches: 4. The CDR3 DNA reads as TGTGCCAGTAGTGTGGACAGGGAGTACAATGAGCAGTTCTTC. Its translation: CASSVDREYNEQFF.

This rearrangement joins TRBV5-8 to TRBJ2-5; 8 bases fit TRBD1. Looked up from germline, CDR1 is SGHTS and CDR2 is YDEGEE. The J segment lost 9 bases and the V segment lost 2 bases, leaving 3 bases of the junction unmatched. The CDR3 length is 12 residues. DNA for the CDR3: TGTGCCAGCAGCTTAAGGACAGGGCCCCAGTACTTC. Its protein is CASSLRTGPQYF. The variable domain in full, completed from reference TRBV5-8 and TRBJ2-5, reads EAGVTQSPTHLIKTRGQQATLRCSPISGHTSVYWYQQALGLGLQFLLWYDEGEERNRGNFPPRFSGRQFPNYSSELNVNALELEDSALYLCASSLRTGPQYFGPGTRLLVL.

The genes are TRBV11-1 and TRBJ1-5; no firm D call. Germline V lookup: CDR1 SGHAT, CDR2 FQDESV (reference sequence). CDR3 length: 13 residues. V shed 8 bases and J shed 4 bases, with 12 bases lying between them. The CDR3 here is CASGLGANQPQHF. In DNA, the CDR3 is TGTGCCAGCGGACTTGGAGCAAATCAGCCCCAGCATTTT.

The chain is built from TRBV19 and TRBJ1-1, with D tentatively TRBD1 (6 bases). This CDR3 comprises 14 residues. With 5 bases removed from V and 4 bases from J, the gap between germline ends came to 14 bases. CDR1 and CDR2 (germline): LNHDA, SQIVND (reference sequence). The CDR3: CASSSHRVSTEAFF. CDR3 sequence (DNA): TGTGCCAGTAGTTCTCACAGGGTGAGCACTGAAGCTTTCTTT.

The chain recombines TRBV30 with TRBJ2-3; D possibly corresponds to TRBD2 (6 bases). Deletions cut 2 bases from V and 1 base from J, with 19 bases between. This CDR3 comprises 17 residues. CDR1 GTSNPN and CDR2 SVGIG come from the germline V gene (reference sequence). The CDR3 DNA follows: TGTGCCTGGAGTTGGGGGAGGACGTCGGTCGGCACAGATACGCAGTATTTT. Amino acids: CAWSWGRTSVGTDTQYF.

V gene TRBV2 combines with J gene TRBJ2-3; TRBD2 aligns across 8 bases. CDR1 is SNHLY and CDR2 is FYNNEI in the germline V gene. CDR3 length: 14 amino acids. Trimming removed 6 bases from V and 4 bases from J; junction bases left unmatched: 6. As DNA, the CDR3 is TGTGCCAGCAGGCTCGGGACTAGTGCAGATACGCAGTATTTT. Its protein product is CASRLGTSADTQYF.

The rearrangement joins TRBV18 to TRBJ1-1; 10 bases are shared with TRBD1. The ends lost 6 bases at V and 8 bases at J; junction bases unmatched: 6. Germline CDR1 KGHSH, CDR2 LQKENI. This CDR3 region has 13 residues. This CDR3 is CASSQGQGREAFF. CDR3 in DNA: TGTGCCAGCTCCCAGGGACAGGGGCGAGAAGCTTTCTTT.

This chain connects TRBV21-1 to TRBJ1-4. TRBV21-1 is labeled a pseudogene. The CDR3 is 15 amino acids. The CDR3 sequence is CASSKGGGSSEKLFF. CDR3 DNA: TGTGCCAGCAGCAAAGGGGGGGGTTCTTCTGAAAAACTGTTTTTT.

The rearrangement links TRBV4-1 to TRBJ1-3; D gene uncertain. CDR3 length equals 15 residues. The germline V gene encodes CDR1 MGHRA and CDR2 YSYEKL. Trimming left V 0 bases short and J 2 bases short, with 8 bases between. This CDR3 is CASSQDLTAGNTIYF. Written as DNA, the CDR3 is TGCGCCAGCAGCCAAGATCTAACAGCTGGAAACACCATATATTTT.

This chain joins TRBV6-5 and TRBJ1-1, with 8 bases fitting TRBD1. Germline V gene lookup returns CDR1 MNHEY and CDR2 SVGAGI. The CDR3 totals 14 residues. With V trimmed by 8 bases and J by 5 bases, 10 bases remained unmatched. The CDR3, as DNA: TGTGCCAGCGGAGGACAGGGCGGTAGGACTGAAGCTTTCTTT. It yields the protein CASGGQGGRTEAFF.

The CDR3 coding sequence is TGCGCCAGCAGCCTGACAGGGGTTAACTATGGCTACACCTTC. It specifies CASSLTGVNYGYTF. The rearrangement joins TRBV5-1 to TRBJ1-2, with 8 bases that match TRBD1. The CDR3 spans 14 residues. Germline values: CDR1 SGHRS, CDR2 YFSETQ. V was clipped by 4 bases and J by 1 base; unmatched bases: 3.

The count of this clone is one. V is TRBV27 and J is TRBJ2-7; D is unclear. Germline V gene data show CDR1 as MNHEY and CDR2 as SMNVEV (reference sequence). The V and J ends lost 2 bases and 6 bases respectively, with 20 bases between them. The length of the CDR3 is 16 residues. In DNA, the CDR3 is TGTGCCAGCAGTTTAACCCCGACTCCCTCTACGTCCGAGCAGTACGTC. The encoded protein is CASSLTPTPSTSEQYV.

The chain combines TRBV19 with TRBJ2-5; D uncertain. V gave up 3 bases and J gave up 5 bases, with 10 bases separating them. CDR1 is LNHDA, CDR2 SQIVND, per germline (reference sequence). The CDR3 totals 13 residues. The CDR3 sequence: CASSIRGGETQYF. The DNA of the CDR3 is TGTGCCAGTAGTATTCGCGGTGGGGAGACCCAGTACTTC.

The chain uses TRBV6-6 and TRBJ2-2; 9 nucleotides agree with TRBD1. V was clipped by 5 bases and J by 0 bases; unmatched bases: 7. The CDR3 has 17 amino acids. Germline V gene lookup returns CDR1 MNHNY and CDR2 SVGAGI (reference sequence). CDR3 region: CASSPARDRANTGELFF. CDR3 DNA sequence: TGTGCCAGCAGTCCAGCCCGGGACAGGGCGAACACCGGGGAGCTGTTTTTT.

The gene calls are TRBV5-1 and TRBJ1-2, with D possibly being TRBD1 (5 bases). This CDR3 is built from 14 residues. The germline V gene encodes CDR1 SGHRS and CDR2 YFSETQ. The germline V and J ends were trimmed by 0 bases and 4 bases, with 10 bases remaining between them. Here the CDR3 DNA reads TGCGCCAGCAGCTTGGACCAGGGTGGCTATGGCTACACCTTC. Residues: CASSLDQGGYGYTF.

This rearrangement joins TRBV5-1 to TRBJ1-1; 9 positions agree with TRBD1. The CDR3 has 16 residues. Germline V gene lookup returns CDR1 SGHRS and CDR2 YFSETQ. Trimming at V came to 0 bases and at J to 5 bases, leaving 8 bases not matched to a gene. CDR3 coding DNA: TGCGCCAGCAGCTTGGTTGCGGACAGGGGTAGTACTGAAGCTTTCTTT. It specifies CASSLVADRGSTEAFF.

The chain carries TRBV5-4 and TRBJ1-2, with unresolved D. Germline loops: CDR1 SGHNT, CDR2 YYREEE (reference sequence). Trimming shortened V by 3 bases and J by 0 bases, and 12 bases separated the two germline ends. The length of the CDR3 is 15 residues. The CDR3 DNA sequence: TGTGCCAGCAGCTCGAGGGTGAGAGCTAACTATGGCTACACCTTC. Its protein is CASSSRVRANYGYTF.

The chain carries TRBV6-1 and TRBJ1-1; the D gene is possibly TRBD1 (5 bases). Trimming took 1 base from V and 3 from J, leaving 9 bases between them. This CDR3 region has 14 residues. The germline V gene has CDR1 MNHNS and CDR2 SASEGT. CDR3 sequence reads: CASSEVRGHTEAFF. CDR3 bases: TGTGCCAGCAGTGAAGTTAGGGGTCACACTGAAGCTTTCTTT.

The sample holds a few counts of this clone. This chain links TRBV5-1 with TRBJ1-1; D remains unclear. This CDR3 is built from 11 residues. Trimming removed 4 bases at V and 1 base at J, with 2 bases between. Germline CDR1 and CDR2: SGHRS and YFSETQ. The CDR3 sequence is CASSQNTEAFF. For the CDR3, the DNA is TGCGCCAGCAGCCAGAACACTGAAGCTTTCTTT.

The chain is built from TRBV7-2 and TRBJ1-4, with no clear D. Germline values: CDR1 SGHTA, CDR2 FQGNSA. The CDR3 is 15 residues long. V dropped 1 base and J dropped 8 bases, with 14 bases sitting between them. The DNA of the CDR3 is TGTGCCAGCAGCTTAGTTTTTGGTGGAGGGGAAAAACTGTTTTTT. It specifies CASSLVFGGGEKLFF. Based on the CDR3 plus reference TRBV7-2 and TRBJ1-4, the full variable domain is GAGVSQSPSNKVTEKGKDVELRCDPISGHTALYWYRQSLGQGLEFLIYFQGNSAPDKSGLPSDRFSAERTGGSVSTLTIQRTQQEDSAVYLCASSLVFGGGEKLFFGSGTQLSVL.